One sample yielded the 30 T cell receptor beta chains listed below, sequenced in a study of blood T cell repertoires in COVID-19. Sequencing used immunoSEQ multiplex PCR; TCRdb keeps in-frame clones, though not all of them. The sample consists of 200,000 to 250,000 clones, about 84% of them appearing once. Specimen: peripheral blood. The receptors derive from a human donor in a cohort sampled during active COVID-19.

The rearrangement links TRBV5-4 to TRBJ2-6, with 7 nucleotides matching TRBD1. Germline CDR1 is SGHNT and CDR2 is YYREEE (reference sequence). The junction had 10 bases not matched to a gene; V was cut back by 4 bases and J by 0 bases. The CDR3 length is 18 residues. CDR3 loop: CASSRGGTVNSGANVLTF. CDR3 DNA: TGTGCCAGCAGCCGGGGTGGGACAGTGAACTCTGGGGCCAACGTCCTGACTTTC.

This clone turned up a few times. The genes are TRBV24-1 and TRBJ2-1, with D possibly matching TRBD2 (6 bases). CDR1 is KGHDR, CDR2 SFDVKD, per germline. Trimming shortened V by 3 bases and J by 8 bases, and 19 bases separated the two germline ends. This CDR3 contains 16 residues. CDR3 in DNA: TGTGCCACCAGTGATCCGTGGCGGGACGGTTCGGATGAGCAGTTCTTC. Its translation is CATSDPWRDGSDEQFF.

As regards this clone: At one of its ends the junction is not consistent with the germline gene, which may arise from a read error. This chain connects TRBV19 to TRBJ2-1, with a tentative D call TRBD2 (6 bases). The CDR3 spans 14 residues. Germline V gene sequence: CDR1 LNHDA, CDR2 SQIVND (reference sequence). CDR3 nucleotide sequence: TGTGCCAGTAGTATTCACGGGGGTACAACAATGGGGGTCTTC. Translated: CASSIHGGTTMGVF.

The CDR3 region is CASSQDLPPLHF. CDR3 bases: TGTGCCAGCAGCCAAGATCTTCCACCCCTCCACTTT. The chain uses TRBV14 and TRBJ1-6, with D hard to call. There are 12 residues in the CDR3. V was shortened by 0 bases and J by 11 bases, with 5 bases between the two germline ends. Germline loops: CDR1 SGHDN, CDR2 FVKESK. Looking up the rest from reference TRBV14 and TRBJ1-6 gives the full variable domain: EAGVTQFPSHSVIEKGQTVTLRCDPISGHDNLYWYRRVMGKEIKFLLHFVKESKQDESGMPNNRFLAERTGGTYSTLKVQPAELEDSGVYFCASSQDLPPLHFGNGTRLTVT.

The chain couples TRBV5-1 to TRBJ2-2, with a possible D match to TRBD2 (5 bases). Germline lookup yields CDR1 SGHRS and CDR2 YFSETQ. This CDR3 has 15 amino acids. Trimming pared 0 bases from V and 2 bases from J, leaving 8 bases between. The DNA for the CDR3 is TGCGCCAGCAGCTTGGCGGGATCAAACACCGGGGAGCTGTTTTTT. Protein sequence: CASSLAGSNTGELFF.

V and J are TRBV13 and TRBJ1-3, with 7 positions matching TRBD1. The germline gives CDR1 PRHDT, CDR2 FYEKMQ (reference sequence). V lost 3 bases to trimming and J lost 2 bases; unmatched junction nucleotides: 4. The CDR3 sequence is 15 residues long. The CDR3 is CASSFQGDAGNTIYF. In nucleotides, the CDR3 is TGTGCCAGCAGCTTCCAGGGGGACGCTGGAAACACCATATATTTT.

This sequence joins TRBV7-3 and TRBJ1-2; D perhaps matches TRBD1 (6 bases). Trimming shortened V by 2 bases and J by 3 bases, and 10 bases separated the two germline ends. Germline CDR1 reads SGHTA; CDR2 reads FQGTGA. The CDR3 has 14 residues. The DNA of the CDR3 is TGTGCCAGCAGCTTATCACAGGGAGACTATGGCTACACCTTC. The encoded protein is CASSLSQGDYGYTF.

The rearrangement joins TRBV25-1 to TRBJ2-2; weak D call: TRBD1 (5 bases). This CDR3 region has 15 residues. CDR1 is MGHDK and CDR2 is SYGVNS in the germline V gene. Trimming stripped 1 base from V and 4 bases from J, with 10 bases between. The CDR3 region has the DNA TGTGCCAGCAGTGAATTGACAGTATCCACCGGGGAGCTGTTTTTT. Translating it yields CASSELTVSTGELFF.

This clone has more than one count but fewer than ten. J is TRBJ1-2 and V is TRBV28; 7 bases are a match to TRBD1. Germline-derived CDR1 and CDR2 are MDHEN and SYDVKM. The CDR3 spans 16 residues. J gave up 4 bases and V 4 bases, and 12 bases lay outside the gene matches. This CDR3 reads CASSSSGGLVSYGYTF. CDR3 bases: TGTGCCAGCAGTTCCTCAGGGGGGCTAGTGAGCTATGGCTACACCTTC.

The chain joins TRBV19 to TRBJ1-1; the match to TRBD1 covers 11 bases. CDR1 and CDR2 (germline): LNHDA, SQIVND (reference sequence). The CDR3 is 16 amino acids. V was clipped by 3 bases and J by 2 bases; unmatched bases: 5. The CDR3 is CASSIMGQGVNTEAFF. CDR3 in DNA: TGTGCCAGTAGTATCATGGGACAGGGGGTAAACACTGAAGCTTTCTTT.

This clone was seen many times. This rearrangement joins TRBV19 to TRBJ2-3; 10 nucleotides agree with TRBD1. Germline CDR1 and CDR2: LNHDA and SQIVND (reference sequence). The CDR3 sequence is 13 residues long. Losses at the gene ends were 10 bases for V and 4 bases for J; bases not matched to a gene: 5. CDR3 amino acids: CATGQGGPDTQYF. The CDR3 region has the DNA TGTGCCACCGGACAGGGGGGACCAGATACGCAGTATTTT.

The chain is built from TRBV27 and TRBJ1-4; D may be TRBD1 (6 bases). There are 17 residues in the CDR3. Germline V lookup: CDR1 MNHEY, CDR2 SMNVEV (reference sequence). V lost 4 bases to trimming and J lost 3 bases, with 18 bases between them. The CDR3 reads CASSSSTGLGSNEKLFF. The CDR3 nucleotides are TGTGCCAGCAGTTCCTCGACAGGACTCGGGTCTAATGAAAAACTGTTTTTT.

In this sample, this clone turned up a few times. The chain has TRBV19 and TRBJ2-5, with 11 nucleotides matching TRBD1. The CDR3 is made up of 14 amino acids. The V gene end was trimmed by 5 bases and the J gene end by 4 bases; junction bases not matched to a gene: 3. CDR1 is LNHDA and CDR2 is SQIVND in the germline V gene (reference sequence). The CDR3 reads CASSLGQGVETQYF. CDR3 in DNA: TGTGCCAGTAGTTTGGGACAGGGGGTAGAGACCCAGTACTTC.

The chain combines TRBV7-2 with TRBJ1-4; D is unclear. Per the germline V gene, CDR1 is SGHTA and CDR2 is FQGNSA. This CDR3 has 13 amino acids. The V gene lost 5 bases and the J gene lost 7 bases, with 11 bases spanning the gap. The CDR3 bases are TGTGCCAGCAGCCAGCTCAGGTTTGAAAAACTGTTTTTT. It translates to CASSQLRFEKLFF.

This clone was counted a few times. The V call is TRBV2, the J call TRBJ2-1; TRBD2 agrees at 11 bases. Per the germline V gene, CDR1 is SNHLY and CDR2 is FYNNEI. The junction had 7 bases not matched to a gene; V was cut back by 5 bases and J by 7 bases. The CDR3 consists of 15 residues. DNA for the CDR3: TGTGCCAGCAGTCTTAGCGGGAGGGCCGGAAATGAGCAGTTCTTC. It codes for CASSLSGRAGNEQFF.

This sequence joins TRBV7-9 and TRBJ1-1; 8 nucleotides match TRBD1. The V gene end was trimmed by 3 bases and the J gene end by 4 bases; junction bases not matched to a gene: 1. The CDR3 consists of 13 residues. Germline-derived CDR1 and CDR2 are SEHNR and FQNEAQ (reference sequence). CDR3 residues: CASSLDRATEAFF. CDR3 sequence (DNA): TGTGCCAGCAGCTTGGACAGGGCCACTGAAGCTTTCTTT.

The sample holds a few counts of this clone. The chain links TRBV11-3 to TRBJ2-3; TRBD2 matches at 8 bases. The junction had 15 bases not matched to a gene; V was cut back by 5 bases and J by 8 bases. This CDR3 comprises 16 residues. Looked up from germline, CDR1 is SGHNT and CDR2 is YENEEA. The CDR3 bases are TGTGCCAGCAGCCTCTCCGAGATAGCGGGGCCCTCTACGCAGTATTTT. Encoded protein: CASSLSEIAGPSTQYF.

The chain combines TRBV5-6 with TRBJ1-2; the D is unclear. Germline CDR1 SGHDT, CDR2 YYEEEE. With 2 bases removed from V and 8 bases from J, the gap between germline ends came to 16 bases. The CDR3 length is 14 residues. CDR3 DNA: TGTGCCAGCAGCTTCGTTAACGCCCCTCGGGGCTACACCTTC. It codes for CASSFVNAPRGYTF.

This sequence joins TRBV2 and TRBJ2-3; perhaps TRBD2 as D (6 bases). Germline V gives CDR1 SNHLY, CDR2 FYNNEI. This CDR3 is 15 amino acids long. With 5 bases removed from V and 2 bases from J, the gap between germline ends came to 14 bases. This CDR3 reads CASSLTGTYTDTQYF. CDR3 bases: TGTGCCAGCAGTCTAACCGGGACTTACACAGATACGCAGTATTTT.

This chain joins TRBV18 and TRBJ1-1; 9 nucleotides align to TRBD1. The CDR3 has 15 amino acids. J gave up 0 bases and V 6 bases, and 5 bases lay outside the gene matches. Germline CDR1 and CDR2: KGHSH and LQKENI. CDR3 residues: CASSIGTGMNTEAFF. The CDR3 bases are TGTGCCAGCTCGATCGGGACAGGGATGAACACTGAAGCTTTCTTT.

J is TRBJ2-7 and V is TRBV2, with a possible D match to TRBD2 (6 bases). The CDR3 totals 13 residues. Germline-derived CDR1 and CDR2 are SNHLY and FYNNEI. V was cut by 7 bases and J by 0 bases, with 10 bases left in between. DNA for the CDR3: TGTGCCAGCACAGCTAGCGACTCCTACGAGCAGTACTTC. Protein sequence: CASTASDSYEQYF.

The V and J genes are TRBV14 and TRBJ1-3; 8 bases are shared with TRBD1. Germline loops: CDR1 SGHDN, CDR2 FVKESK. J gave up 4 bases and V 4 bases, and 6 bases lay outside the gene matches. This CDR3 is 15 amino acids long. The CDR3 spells CASSRNQGAGNTIYF. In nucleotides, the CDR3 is TGTGCCAGCAGCCGAAACCAGGGGGCCGGAAACACCATATATTTT. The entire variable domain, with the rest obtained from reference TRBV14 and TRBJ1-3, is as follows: EAGVTQFPSHSVIEKGQTVTLRCDPISGHDNLYWYRRVMGKEIKFLLHFVKESKQDESGMPNNRFLAERTGGTYSTLKVQPAELEDSGVYFCASSRNQGAGNTIYFGEGSWLTVV.

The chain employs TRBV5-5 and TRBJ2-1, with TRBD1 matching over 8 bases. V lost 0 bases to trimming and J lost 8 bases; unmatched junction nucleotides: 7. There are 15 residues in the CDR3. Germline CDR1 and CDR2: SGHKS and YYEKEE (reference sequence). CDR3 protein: CASSLDQGAIDEQFF. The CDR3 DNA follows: TGTGCCAGCAGCTTGGACCAGGGGGCGATAGATGAGCAGTTCTTC.

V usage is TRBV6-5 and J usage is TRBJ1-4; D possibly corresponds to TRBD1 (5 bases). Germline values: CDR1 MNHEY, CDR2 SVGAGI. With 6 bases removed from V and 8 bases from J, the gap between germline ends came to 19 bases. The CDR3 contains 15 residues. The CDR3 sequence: CASSPWAGKREKLFF. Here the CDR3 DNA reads TGTGCCAGCAGCCCCTGGGCAGGGAAACGCGAAAAACTGTTTTTT.

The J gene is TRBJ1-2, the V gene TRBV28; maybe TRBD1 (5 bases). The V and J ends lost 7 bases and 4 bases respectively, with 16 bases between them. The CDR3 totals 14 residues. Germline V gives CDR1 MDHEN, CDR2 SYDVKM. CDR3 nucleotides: TGTGCCAGCACCCTAGGGGCAGGGTTCTATGGCTACACCTTC. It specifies CASTLGAGFYGYTF.

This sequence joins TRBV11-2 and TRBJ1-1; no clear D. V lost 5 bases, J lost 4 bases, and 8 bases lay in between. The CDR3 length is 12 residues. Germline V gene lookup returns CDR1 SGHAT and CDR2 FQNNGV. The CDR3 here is CASSPGGTEAFF. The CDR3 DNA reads TGTGCCAGCAGCCCGGGAGGCACTGAAGCTTTCTTT.

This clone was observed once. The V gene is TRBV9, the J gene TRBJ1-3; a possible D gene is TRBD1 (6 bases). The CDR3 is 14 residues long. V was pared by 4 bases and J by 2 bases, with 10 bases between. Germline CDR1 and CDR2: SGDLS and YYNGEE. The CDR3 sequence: CASSPGQPGNTIYF. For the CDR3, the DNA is TGTGCCAGCAGCCCCGGACAGCCTGGAAACACCATATATTTT.

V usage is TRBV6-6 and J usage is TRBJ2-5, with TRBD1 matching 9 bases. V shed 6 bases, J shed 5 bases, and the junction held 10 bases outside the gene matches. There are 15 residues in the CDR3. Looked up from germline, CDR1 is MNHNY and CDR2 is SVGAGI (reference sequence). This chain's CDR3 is CASRETGGRGETQYF. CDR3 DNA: TGTGCCAGCAGGGAAACAGGGGGCCGTGGGGAGACCCAGTACTTC.

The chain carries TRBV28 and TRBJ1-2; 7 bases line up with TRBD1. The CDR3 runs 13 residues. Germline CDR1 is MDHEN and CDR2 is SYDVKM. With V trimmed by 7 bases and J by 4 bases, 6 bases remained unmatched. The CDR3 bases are TGTGCCAGCATTGCGGACAGGATCTATGGCTACACCTTC. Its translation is CASIADRIYGYTF.

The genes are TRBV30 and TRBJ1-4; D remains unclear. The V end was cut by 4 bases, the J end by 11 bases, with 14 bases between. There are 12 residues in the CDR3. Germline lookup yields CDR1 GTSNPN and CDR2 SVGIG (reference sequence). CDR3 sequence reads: CAWTEGIGKLFF. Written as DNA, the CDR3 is TGTGCCTGGACTGAGGGTATTGGGAAACTGTTTTTT.